These 3 T cell receptor beta chains were sequenced from one sample in a study of shared clonotypes between healthy human individuals (dated by TCRdb to about 2020). The library relied on the immunoSEQ multiplex PCR assay. As stored in TCRdb, this immuneACCESS dataset retains in-frame rearrangements with V and J assigned. A fraction of the clones does not appear; measured against another copy, unresolved V genes explain less than half of the discrepancy, and the remainder lacks a known reason. Counted in this sample were more than 2,000,000 clones; 90% to 95% of them appeared once. 0.35% to 0.45% of the sample goes to the ten largest clones. Sequenced material: naive CD4+ T cells from PBMCs. This specimen's cell subset or site label, per the study, means: CD45RA+ positively selected. The source of these receptors is a man younger than 35 in good health. Some clones in this sample may be carry-over from other donors' samples.

Only one count was recorded for this clone. The CDR3 DNA is TGTGCCAGCTCACCACCCTGGGGCCAGCACTATGGCTACACCTTC. Its translation is CASSPPWGQHYGYTF. The rearrangement joins TRBV18 to TRBJ1-2; D possibly corresponds to TRBD1 (5 bases). Per the germline V gene, CDR1 is KGHSH and CDR2 is LQKENI. CDR3 length: 15 amino acids. V was trimmed by 0 bases and J by 3 bases, leaving 11 bases between them.

The rearrangement uses TRBV6-4 and TRBJ2-1, with D unclear. V lost 4 bases and J 3 bases, leaving 10 bases between the germline ends. CDR3 length: 14 amino acids. The germline V gene has CDR1 MRHNA and CDR2 SNTAGT. The CDR3 loop is CASSGQPGYNEQFF. CDR3 DNA sequence: TGTGCCAGCAGTGGGCAGCCCGGCTACAATGAGCAGTTCTTC.

This chain uses TRBV20-1 with TRBJ2-1; D is ambiguous. V lost 3 bases and J 8 bases, leaving 5 bases between the germline ends. The CDR3 contains 10 residues. The germline CDR1 and CDR2 sequences are DFQATT and SNEGSKA (reference sequence). The CDR3 nucleotides are TGCAGTGCTAGTACCGATGAGCAGTTCTTC. This sequence encodes CSASTDEQFF.